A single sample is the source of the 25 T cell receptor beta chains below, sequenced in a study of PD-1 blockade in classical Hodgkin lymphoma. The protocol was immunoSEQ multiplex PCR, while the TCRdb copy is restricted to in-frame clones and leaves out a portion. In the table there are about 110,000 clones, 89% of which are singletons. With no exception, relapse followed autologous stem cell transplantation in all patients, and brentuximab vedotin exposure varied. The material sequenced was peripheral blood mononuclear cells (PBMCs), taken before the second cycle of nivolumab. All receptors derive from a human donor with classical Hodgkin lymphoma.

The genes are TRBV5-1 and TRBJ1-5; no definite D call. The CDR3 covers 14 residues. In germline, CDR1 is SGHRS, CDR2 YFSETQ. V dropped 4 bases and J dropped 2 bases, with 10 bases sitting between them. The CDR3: CASSPYGGNQPQHF. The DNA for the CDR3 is TGCGCCAGCAGCCCTTACGGGGGCAATCAGCCCCAGCATTTT.

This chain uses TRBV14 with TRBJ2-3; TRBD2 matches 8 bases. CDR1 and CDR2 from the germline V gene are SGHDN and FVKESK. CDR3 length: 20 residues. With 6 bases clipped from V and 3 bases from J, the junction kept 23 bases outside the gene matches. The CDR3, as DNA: TGTGCCAGCAGTCTGAACCCATACCCCAGTAGCGGGATCGGTACAGATACGCAGTATTTT. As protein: CASSLNPYPSSGIGTDTQYF.

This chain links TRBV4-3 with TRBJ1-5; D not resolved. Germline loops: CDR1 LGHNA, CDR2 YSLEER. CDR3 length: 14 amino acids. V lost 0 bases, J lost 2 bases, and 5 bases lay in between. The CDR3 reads CASSQDRGNQPQHF. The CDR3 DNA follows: TGCGCCAGCAGCCAAGATAGGGGCAATCAGCCCCAGCATTTT.

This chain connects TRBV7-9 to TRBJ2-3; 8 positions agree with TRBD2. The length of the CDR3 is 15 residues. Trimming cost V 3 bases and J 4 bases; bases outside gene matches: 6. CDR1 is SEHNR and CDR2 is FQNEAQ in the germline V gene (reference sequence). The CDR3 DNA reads TGTGCCAGCAGCTTTCAGCGGGAGAGGGCAGATACGCAGTATTTT. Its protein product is CASSFQRERADTQYF.

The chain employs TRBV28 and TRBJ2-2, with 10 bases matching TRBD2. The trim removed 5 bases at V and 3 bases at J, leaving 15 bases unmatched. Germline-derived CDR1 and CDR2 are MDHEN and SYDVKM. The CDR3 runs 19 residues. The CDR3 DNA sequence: TGTGCCAGCAGTCCCCGGGACTTTCCCGGGACTAGCGACACCGGGGAGCTGTTTTTT. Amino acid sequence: CASSPRDFPGTSDTGELFF. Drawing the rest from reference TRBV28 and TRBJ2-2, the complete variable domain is DVKVTQSSRYLVKRTGEKVFLECVQDMDHENMFWYRQDPGLGLRLIYFSYDVKMKEKGDIPEGYSVSREKKERFSLILESASTNQTSMYLCASSPRDFPGTSDTGELFFGEGSRLTVL.

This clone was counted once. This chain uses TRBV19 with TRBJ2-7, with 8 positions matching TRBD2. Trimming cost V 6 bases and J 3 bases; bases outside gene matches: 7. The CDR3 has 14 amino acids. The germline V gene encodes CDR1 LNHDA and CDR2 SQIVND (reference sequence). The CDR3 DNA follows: TGTGCCAGTAGCCTTACTAGCGGCAACTACGAGCAGTACTTC. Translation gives CASSLTSGNYEQYF.

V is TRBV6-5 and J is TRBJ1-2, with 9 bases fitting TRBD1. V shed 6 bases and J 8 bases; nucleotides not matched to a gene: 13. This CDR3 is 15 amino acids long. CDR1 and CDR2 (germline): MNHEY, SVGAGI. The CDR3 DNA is TGTGCCAGCAGCGGACAGGGGATCTATGGTGAAGGCTACACCTTC. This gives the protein CASSGQGIYGEGYTF.

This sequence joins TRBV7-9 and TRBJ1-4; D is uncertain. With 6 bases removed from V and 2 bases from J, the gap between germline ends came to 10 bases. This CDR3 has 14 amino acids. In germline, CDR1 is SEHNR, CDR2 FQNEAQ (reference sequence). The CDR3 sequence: CASRPRGTNEKLFF. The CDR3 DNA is TGTGCCAGCAGGCCACGAGGGACTAATGAAAAACTGTTTTTT.

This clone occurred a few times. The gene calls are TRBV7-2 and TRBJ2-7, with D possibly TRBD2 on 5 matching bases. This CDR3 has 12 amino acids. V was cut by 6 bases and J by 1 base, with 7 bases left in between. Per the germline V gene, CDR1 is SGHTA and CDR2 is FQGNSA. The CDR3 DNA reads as TGTGCCAGCAGAGGCGGGTCCTACGAGCAGTACTTC. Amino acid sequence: CASRGGSYEQYF.

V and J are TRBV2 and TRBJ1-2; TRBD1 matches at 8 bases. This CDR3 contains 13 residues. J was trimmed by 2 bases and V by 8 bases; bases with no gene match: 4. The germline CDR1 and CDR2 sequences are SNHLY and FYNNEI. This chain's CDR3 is CASDRQGNYGYTF. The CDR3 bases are TGTGCCAGCGACAGACAGGGGAACTATGGCTACACCTTC.

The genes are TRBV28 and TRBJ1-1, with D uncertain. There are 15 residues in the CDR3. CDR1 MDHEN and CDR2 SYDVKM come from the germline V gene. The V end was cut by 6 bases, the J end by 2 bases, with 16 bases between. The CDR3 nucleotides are TGTGCCAGCAGGTTAGTTGACACCCCAAACACTGAAGCTTTCTTT. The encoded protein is CASRLVDTPNTEAFF. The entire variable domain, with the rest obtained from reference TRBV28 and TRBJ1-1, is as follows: DVKVTQSSRYLVKRTGEKVFLECVQDMDHENMFWYRQDPGLGLRLIYFSYDVKMKEKGDIPEGYSVSREKKERFSLILESASTNQTSMYLCASRLVDTPNTEAFFGQGTRLTVV.

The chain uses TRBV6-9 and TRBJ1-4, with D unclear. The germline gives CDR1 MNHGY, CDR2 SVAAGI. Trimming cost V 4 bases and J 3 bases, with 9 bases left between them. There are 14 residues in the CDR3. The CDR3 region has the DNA TGTGCCAGCAGTTCGGACGACGCTAATGAAAAACTGTTTTTT. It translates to CASSSDDANEKLFF.

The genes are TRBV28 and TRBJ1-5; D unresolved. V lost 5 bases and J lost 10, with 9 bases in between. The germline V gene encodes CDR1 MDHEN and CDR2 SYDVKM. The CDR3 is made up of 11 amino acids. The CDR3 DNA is TGTGCCAGCAGTCGTAGGTCTCCCCAGCATTTT. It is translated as CASSRRSPQHF. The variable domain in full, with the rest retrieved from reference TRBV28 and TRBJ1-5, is DVKVTQSSRYLVKRTGEKVFLECVQDMDHENMFWYRQDPGLGLRLIYFSYDVKMKEKGDIPEGYSVSREKKERFSLILESASTNQTSMYLCASSRRSPQHFGDGTRLSIL.

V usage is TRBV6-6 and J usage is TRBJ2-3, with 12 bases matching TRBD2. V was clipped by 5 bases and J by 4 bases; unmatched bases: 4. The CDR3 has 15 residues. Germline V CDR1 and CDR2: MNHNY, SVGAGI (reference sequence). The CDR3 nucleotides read TGTGCCAGCAGTGCTAGCGGGAGGGCCGCAGATACGCAGTATTTT. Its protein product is CASSASGRAADTQYF.

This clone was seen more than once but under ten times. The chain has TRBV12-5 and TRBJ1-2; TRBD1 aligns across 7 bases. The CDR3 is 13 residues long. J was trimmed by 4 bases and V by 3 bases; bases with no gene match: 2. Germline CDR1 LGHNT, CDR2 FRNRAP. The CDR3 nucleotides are TGTGCTAGTGGTTTCGGGGACAGCTATGGCTACACCTTC. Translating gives CASGFGDSYGYTF.

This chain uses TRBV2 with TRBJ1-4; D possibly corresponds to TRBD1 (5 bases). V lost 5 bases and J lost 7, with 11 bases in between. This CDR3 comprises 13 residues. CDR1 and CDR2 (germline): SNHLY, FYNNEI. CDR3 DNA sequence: TGTGCCAGCAGTTTGGGGCTCATTGAAAAACTGTTTTTT. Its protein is CASSLGLIEKLFF.

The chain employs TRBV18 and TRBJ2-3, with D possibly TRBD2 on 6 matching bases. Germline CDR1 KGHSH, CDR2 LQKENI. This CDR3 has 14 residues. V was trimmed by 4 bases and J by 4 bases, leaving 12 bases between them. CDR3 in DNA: TGTGCCAGCTCACAAACTACTAGCTCAGATACGCAGTATTTT. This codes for CASSQTTSSDTQYF.

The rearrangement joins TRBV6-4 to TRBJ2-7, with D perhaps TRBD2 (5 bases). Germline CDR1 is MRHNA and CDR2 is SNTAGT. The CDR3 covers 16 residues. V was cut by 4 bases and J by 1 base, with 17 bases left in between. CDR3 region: CASSAFPTGSSYEQYF. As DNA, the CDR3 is TGTGCCAGCAGTGCCTTCCCCACGGGGTCATCCTACGAGCAGTACTTC.

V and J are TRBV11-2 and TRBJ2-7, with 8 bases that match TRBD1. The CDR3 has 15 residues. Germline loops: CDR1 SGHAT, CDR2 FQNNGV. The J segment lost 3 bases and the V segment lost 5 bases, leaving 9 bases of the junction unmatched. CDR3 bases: TGTGCCAGCAGCCAAACCGGGACAGGTCTCTACGAGCAGTACTTC. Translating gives CASSQTGTGLYEQYF.

The CDR3 protein is CASRGLAGSYEQYF. Here the CDR3 DNA reads TGCGCCAGCAGAGGACTAGCGGGATCCTACGAGCAGTACTTC. This chain links TRBV10-2 with TRBJ2-7, with TRBD2 matching over 12 bases. The junction had 1 base not matched to a gene; V was cut back by 6 bases and J by 1 base. This CDR3 contains 14 residues. Per the germline V gene, CDR1 is WSHSY and CDR2 is SAAADI.

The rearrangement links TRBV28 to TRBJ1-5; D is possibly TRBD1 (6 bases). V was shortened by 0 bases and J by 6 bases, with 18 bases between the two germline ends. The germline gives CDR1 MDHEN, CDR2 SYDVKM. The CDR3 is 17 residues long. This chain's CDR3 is CASSLWGAADLVQPQHF. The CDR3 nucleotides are TGTGCCAGCAGTTTATGGGGGGCAGCGGACTTGGTTCAGCCCCAGCATTTT. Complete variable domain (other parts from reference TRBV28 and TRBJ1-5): DVKVTQSSRYLVKRTGEKVFLECVQDMDHENMFWYRQDPGLGLRLIYFSYDVKMKEKGDIPEGYSVSREKKERFSLILESASTNQTSMYLCASSLWGAADLVQPQHFGDGTRLSIL.

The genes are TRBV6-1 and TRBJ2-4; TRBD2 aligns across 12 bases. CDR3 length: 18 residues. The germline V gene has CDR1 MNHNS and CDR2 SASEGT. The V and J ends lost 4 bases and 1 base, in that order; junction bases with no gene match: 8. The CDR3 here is CASSAASGRARAKNIQYF. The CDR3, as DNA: TGTGCCAGCAGTGCCGCTAGCGGGAGGGCCAGGGCCAAAAACATTCAGTACTTC.

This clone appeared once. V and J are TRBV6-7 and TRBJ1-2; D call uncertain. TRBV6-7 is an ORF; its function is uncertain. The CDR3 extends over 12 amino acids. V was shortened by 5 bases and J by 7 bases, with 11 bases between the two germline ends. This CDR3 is CASSTYISGYTF. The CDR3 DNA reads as TGTGCCAGCAGTACATATATATCTGGCTACACCTTC.

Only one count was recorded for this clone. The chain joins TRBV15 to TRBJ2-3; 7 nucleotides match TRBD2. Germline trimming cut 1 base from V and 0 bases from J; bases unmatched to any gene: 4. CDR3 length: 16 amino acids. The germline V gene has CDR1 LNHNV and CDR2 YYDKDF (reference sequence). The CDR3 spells CATSRAPSGSTDTQYF. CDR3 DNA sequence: TGTGCCACCAGCAGAGCCCCTAGCGGAAGCACAGATACGCAGTATTTT.

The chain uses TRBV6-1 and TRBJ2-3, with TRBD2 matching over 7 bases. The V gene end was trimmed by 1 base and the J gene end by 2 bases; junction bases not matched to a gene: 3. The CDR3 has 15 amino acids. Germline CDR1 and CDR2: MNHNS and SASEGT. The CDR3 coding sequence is TGTGCCAGCAGTGAAGTCGGGAGGTACACAGATACGCAGTATTTT. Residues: CASSEVGRYTDTQYF.